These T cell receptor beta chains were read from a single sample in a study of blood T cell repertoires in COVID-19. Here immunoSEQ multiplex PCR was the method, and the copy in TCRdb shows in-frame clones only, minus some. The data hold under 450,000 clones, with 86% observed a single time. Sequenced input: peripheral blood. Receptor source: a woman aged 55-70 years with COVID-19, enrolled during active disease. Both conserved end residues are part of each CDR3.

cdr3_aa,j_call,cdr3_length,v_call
CAISESTGQNYGYTF,TRBJ1-2,15,TRBV10-3
CASSPRDKQYF,TRBJ2-3,11,TRBV11-3
CASSLAGGPETQYF,TRBJ2-5,14,TRBV7-9
CASSRLDRGWDNSPLHF,TRBJ1-6,17,TRBV4-3
CASSLTGQYGYTF,TRBJ1-2,13,TRBV7-8
CASSRWTGGNTIYF,TRBJ1-3,14,TRBV7-8
CASSRTGGFEAFF,TRBJ1-1,13,TRBV6-5
CASSAVYLSGENEKLFF,TRBJ1-4,17,TRBV2
CATSRRQRGAKVETQYF,TRBJ2-5,17,TRBV15
CASSSPDWETQYF,TRBJ2-5,13,TRBV7-2
CASSLSGAMGEQFF,TRBJ2-1,14,TRBV7-3
CASSFTGVGSPLHF,TRBJ1-6,14,TRBV7-2
CASSLPQGAETQYF,TRBJ2-5,14,TRBV11-2
CASSSMEDTQYF,TRBJ2-3,12,TRBV7-3
CASSFGIENYGYTF,TRBJ1-2,14,TRBV7-2
CASSQETSGVSEQYF,TRBJ2-7,15,TRBV4-2
CASSQAPSGGTDTQYF,TRBJ2-3,16,TRBV4-1
CASSQEAATGSFLGYTF,TRBJ1-2,17,TRBV3-1/TRBV3-2
CASTRSLAGGLQETQYF,TRBJ2-5,17,TRBV19
CATLGGQGTDTQYF,TRBJ2-3,14,TRBV6-5
CASSLSYQETQYF,TRBJ2-5,13,TRBV7-7
CASSFAGRATIDEQFF,TRBJ2-1,16,TRBV5-1
CASSLSGDTQYF,TRBJ2-3,12,TRBV12-3/TRBV12-4
CASSEQGEWLPQHF,TRBJ1-5,14,TRBV5-6
CASSYPRDLRDNEQFF,TRBJ2-1,16,TRBV28
CASSYSGTSGWNEQFF,TRBJ2-1,16,TRBV6-2/TRBV6-3
CASSFMTGAPGYTF,TRBJ1-2,14,TRBV7-9
CASSPRDGRVRSPLHF,TRBJ1-6,16,TRBV28
CASSARGKPSKNIQYF,TRBJ2-4,16,TRBV6-4
CASGLGGQGFDRELFF,TRBJ2-2,16,TRBV12-5
CASSLGGRGITEAFF,TRBJ1-1,15,TRBV7-2
CSAETGYEQYF,TRBJ2-7,11,TRBV20-1
CASRRTSGINEQFF,TRBJ2-1,14,TRBV6-4
CASSQDRSSRANTGELFF,TRBJ2-2,18,TRBV4-1
CASSLDLLAGATDTQYF,TRBJ2-3,17,TRBV11-2
CASSGTGTSGGELFF,TRBJ2-2,15,TRBV2
CASSAGQGHYEQYF,TRBJ2-7,14,TRBV9
CATSLAGNYGYTF,TRBJ1-2,13,TRBV15
CASSSRTGALNTEAFF,TRBJ1-1,16,TRBV27
CASSERQGAYPNYGYTF,TRBJ1-2,17,TRBV5-1
CASSQVLAGRAATDTQYF,TRBJ2-3,18,TRBV3-1/TRBV3-2
CASSKTPSGTGGNYGYTF,TRBJ1-2,18,TRBV19
CSVDGTVIGPPDTQYF,TRBJ2-3,16,TRBV29-1
CASSLGGYGGYTF,TRBJ1-2,13,TRBV7-3
CASSYTGTGVYEQYF,TRBJ2-7,15,TRBV6-5
CASSLRTSGDNVGQYF,TRBJ2-3,16,TRBV13
CASSETAGGLLTDTQYF,TRBJ2-3,17,TRBV6-1
CAISESGTGKAQPQHF,TRBJ1-5,16,TRBV10-3
CASSPRVNTEAFF,TRBJ1-1,13,TRBV3-1/TRBV3-2
CASSKDKGISYNEQFF,TRBJ2-1,16,TRBV5-4
CASRSGNTIYF,TRBJ1-3,11,TRBV10-2
CASSPRTSHYEQFF,TRBJ2-1,14,TRBV7-2
CASSFSASGNQPQHF,TRBJ1-5,15,TRBV7-9
CASSGDRGDVAGELFF,TRBJ2-2,16,TRBV2
CASRAQGGTEAFF,TRBJ1-1,13,TRBV14
CASSQGPEKLFF,TRBJ1-4,12,TRBV3-1/TRBV3-2
CASSPTGDSYNEQFF,TRBJ2-1,15,TRBV5-1
CATGETGADTQYF,TRBJ2-3,13,TRBV24-1
CASSREAGYGYTF,TRBJ1-2,13,TRBV28